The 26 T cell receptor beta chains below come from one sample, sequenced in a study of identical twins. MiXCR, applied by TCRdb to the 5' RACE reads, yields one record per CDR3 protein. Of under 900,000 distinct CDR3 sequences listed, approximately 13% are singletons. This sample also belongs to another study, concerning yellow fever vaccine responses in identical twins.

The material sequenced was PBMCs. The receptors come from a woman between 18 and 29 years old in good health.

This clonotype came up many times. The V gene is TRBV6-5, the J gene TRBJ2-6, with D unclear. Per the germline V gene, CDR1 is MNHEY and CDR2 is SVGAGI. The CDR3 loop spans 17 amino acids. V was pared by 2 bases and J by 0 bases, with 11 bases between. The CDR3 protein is CASSYTDTFSGANVLTF. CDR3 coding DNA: TGTGCCAGCAGTTACACCGACACCTTCTCTGGGGCCAACGTCCTGACTTTC.

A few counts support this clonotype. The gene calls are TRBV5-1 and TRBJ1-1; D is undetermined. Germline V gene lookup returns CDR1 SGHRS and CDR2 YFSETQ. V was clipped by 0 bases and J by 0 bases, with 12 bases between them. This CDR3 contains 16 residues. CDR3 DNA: TGCGCCAGCAGCTTGGAAGGCACATCCATGAACACTGAAGCTTTCTTT. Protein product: CASSLEGTSMNTEAFF.

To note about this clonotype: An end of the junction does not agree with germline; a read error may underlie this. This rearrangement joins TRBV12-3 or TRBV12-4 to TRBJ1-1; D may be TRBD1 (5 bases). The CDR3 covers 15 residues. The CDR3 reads CASCLWGGMNTEAFF. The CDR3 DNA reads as TGTGCCAGCTGTTTGTGGGGGGGGATGAACACTGAAGCTTTCTTT.

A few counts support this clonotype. In DNA, the CDR3 is TGTGCCACTTCGGGACAGGGGTACACCGGGGAGCTGTTTTTT. Translation gives CATSGQGYTGELFF. V gene TRBV24-1 combines with J gene TRBJ2-2; 10 bases are shared with TRBD1. Germline V gene data show CDR1 as KGHDR and CDR2 as SFDVKD. V shed 10 bases and J 3 bases; nucleotides not matched to a gene: 4. The CDR3 runs to 14 residues.

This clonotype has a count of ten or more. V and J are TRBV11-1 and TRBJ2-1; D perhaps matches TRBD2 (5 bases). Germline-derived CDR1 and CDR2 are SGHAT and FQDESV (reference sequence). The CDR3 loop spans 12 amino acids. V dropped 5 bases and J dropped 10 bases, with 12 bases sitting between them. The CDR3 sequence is CASSPEGHEQFF. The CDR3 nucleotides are TGTGCCAGCAGCCCCGAGGGCCACGAGCAGTTCTTC.

The DNA of the CDR3 is TGTGCCAGCAGCCAAGATCGGGCTGTTTACAATGAGCAGTTCTTC. It specifies CASSQDRAVYNEQFF. V usage is TRBV3-1 and J usage is TRBJ2-1; unclear D gene. In germline, CDR1 is LGHDT, CDR2 YNNKEL (reference sequence). The CDR3 totals 15 residues. The V and J ends lost 0 bases and 4 bases respectively, with 10 bases between them.

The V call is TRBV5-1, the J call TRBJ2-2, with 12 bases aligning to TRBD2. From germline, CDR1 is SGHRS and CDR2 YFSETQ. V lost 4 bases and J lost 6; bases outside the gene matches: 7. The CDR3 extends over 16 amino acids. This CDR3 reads CASSKTSGRFSGELFF. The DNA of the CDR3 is TGCGCCAGCAGCAAAACTAGCGGGAGGTTCTCCGGGGAGCTGTTTTTT.

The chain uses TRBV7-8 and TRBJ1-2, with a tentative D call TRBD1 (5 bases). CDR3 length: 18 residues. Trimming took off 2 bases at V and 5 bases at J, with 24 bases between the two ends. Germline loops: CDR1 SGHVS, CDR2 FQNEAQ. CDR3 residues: CASSLQNSGFPDSYGYTF. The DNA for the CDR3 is TGTGCCAGCAGCTTACAGAATTCGGGGTTCCCAGACAGTTATGGCTACACCTTC.

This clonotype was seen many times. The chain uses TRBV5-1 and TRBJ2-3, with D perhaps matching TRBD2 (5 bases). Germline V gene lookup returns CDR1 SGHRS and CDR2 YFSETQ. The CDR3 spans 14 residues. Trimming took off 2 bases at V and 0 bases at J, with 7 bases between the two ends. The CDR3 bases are TGCGCCAGCAGCTTTGGACTTAGCACAGATACGCAGTATTTT. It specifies CASSFGLSTDTQYF.

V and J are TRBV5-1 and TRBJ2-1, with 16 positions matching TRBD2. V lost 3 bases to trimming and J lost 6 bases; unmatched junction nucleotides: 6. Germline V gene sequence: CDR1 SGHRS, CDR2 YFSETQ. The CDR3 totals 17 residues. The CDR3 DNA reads TGCGCCAGCAGCTACGGGACTAGCGGGAGGGCCACCAATGAGCAGTTCTTC. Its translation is CASSYGTSGRATNEQFF.

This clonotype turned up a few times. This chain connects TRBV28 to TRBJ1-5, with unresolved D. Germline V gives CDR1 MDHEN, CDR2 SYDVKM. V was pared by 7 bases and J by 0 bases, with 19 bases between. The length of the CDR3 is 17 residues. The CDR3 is CASKSFGAGTSNQPQHF. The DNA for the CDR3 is TGTGCCAGCAAGTCCTTTGGAGCAGGCACTAGCAATCAGCCCCAGCATTTT.

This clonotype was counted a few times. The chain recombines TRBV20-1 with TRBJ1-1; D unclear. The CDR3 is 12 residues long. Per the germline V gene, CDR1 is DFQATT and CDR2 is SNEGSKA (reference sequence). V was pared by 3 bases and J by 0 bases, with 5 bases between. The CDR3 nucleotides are TGCAGTGCTAGGCCCGTGAACACTGAAGCTTTCTTT. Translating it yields CSARPVNTEAFF.

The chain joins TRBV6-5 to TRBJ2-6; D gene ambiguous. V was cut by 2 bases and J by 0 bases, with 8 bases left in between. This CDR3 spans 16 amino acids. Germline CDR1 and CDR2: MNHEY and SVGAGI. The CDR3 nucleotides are TGTGCCAGCAGTTACAATGGCCCCTCTGGGGCCAACGTCCTGACTTTC. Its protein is CASSYNGPSGANVLTF.

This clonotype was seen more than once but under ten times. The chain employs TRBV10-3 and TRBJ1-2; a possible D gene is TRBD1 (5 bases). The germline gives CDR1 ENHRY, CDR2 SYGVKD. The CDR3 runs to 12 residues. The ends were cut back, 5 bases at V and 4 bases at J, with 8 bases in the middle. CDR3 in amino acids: CAISTDSYGYTF. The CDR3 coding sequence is TGTGCCATCAGTACTGACAGCTATGGCTACACCTTC.

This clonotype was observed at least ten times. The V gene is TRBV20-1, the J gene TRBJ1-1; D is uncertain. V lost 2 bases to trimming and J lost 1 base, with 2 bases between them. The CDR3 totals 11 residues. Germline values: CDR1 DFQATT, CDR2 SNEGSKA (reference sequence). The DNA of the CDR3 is TGCAGTGCTAGAAAGAACACTGAAGCTTTCTTT. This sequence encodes CSARKNTEAFF.

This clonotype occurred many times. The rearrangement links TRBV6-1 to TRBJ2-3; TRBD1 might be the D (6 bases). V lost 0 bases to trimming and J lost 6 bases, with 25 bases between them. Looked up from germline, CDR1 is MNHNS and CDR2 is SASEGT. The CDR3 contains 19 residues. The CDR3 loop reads CASSEALGTGSHLRDTQYF. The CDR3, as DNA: TGTGCCAGCAGTGAAGCGCTGGGTACAGGGAGTCACCTTAGGGATACGCAGTATTTT.

The CDR3 DNA reads as TGTGCCAGCAGCTTATTGGGGGGGCATAACTACAATGAGCAGTTCTTC. Its translation is CASSLLGGHNYNEQFF. The chain couples TRBV7-3 to TRBJ2-1, with a weak D call TRBD2 (7 bases). CDR1 is SGHTA and CDR2 is FQGTGA in the germline V gene. The CDR3 spans 16 residues. Trimming stripped 2 bases from V and 3 bases from J, with 14 bases between.

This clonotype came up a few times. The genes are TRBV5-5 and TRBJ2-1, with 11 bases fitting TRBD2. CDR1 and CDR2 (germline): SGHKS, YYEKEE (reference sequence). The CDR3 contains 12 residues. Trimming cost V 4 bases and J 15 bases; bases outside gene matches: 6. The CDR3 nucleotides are TGTGCCAGCAGCCGGACTAGCGGGCCGGGGTTCTTC. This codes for CASSRTSGPGFF.

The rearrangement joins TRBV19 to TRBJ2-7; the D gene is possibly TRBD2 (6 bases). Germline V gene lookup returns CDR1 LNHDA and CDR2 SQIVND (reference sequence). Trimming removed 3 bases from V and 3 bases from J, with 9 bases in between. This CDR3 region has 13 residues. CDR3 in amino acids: CASSMLADYEQYF. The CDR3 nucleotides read TGTGCCAGTAGTATGTTAGCGGACTACGAGCAGTACTTC.

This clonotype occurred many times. CDR3 nucleotide sequence: TGCGCCAGCAGCCCCTCTCTTGGCGGGAGTCGGGATGAGCAGTTCTTC. This sequence encodes CASSPSLGGSRDEQFF. This chain joins TRBV5-1 and TRBJ2-1, with 7 bases that match TRBD2. This CDR3 region has 16 residues. Germline CDR1 is SGHRS and CDR2 is YFSETQ. V lost 4 bases and J lost 8; bases outside the gene matches: 15.

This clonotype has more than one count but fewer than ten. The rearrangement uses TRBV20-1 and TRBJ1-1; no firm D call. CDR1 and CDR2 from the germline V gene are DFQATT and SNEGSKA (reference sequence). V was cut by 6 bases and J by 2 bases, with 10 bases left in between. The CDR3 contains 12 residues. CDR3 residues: CSAPGSNTEAFF. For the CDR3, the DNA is TGCAGTGCCCCGGGCAGTAACACTGAAGCTTTCTTT.

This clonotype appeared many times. CDR3 sequence (DNA): TGCAGCGTTGTATCTGGGCTAGCGGGATACGAGCAGTACTTC. The encoded protein is CSVVSGLAGYEQYF. The chain has TRBV29-1 and TRBJ2-7; 9 positions match TRBD2. Per the germline V gene, CDR1 is SQVTM and CDR2 is ANQGSEA. This CDR3 region has 14 residues. Trimming at V came to 4 bases and at J to 4 bases, leaving 8 bases not matched to a gene.

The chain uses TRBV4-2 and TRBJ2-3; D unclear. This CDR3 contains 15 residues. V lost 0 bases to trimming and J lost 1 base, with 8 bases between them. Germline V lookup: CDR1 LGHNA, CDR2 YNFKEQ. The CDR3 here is CASSQDQRGTDTQYF. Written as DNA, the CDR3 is TGTGCCAGCAGCCAAGACCAAAGGGGCACAGATACGCAGTATTTT.

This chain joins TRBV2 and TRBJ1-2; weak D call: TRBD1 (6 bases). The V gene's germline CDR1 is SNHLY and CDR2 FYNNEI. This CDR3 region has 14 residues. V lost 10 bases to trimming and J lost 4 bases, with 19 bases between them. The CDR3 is CATEPRQVVYGYTF. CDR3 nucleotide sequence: TGTGCCACCGAACCTAGACAGGTGGTCTATGGCTACACCTTC.

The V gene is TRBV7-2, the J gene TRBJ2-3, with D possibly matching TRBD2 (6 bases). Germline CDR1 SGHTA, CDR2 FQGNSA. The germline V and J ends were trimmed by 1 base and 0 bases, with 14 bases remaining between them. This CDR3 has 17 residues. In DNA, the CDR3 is TGTGCCAGCAGCTTAGTAGCGGTGCTCACTAGCACAGATACGCAGTATTTT. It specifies CASSLVAVLTSTDTQYF.

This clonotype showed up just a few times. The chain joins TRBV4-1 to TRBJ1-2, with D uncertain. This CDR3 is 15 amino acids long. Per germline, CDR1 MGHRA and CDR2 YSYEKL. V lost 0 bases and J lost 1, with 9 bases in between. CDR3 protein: CASSQDPFFNYGYTF. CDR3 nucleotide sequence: TGCGCCAGCAGCCAAGATCCCTTTTTTAACTATGGCTACACCTTC.